These T cell receptor beta chains were read from a single sample in a study of T cell repertoires in cytomegalovirus infection. TCRdb fed the reads into MiXCR, producing one record per CDR3 protein. The table has roughly 350,000 distinct CDR3 sequences, about 32% seen once. Their antigen targets remain unknown. The sequences come from cultured PBMCs, collected from culture after CMV antigen stimulation. Every receptor here comes from a human donor in good health (CMV status not recorded). Some clones in this sample may be carry-over from other donors' samples. Both conserved end residues are part of each CDR3. Fields, in order: clone size, J gene, V gene, D gene, CDR3 DNA, CDR3 protein. The D gene is left open where the match is weak. Expanded clones get a size class; other rows say once, few or many, or leave the size out.

NA,TRBJ2-2,TRBV7-6,TRBD2,TGTGCCAGCAGCTTAGTGGAACAGCGGGAGGACAACACCGGGGAGCTGCTTTTT,CASSLVEQREDNTGELLF
NA,TRBJ2-5,TRBV7-2,TRBD1,TGTGCCAGCAAAGCACAGGGGCAAGAGACCCAGTACTTC,CASKAQGQETQYF
NA,TRBJ2-1,TRBV12-5,NA,TGTGCTAGTGGTTTGGTACTTGGTAGCCTAGGTGAGCAGTTCTTC,CASGLVLGSLGEQFF
few,TRBJ2-2,TRBV6-2/TRBV6-3,NA,TGTGCCAGCAGTTCACATAACAGATACACCGGGGAGCTGTTTTTT,CASSSHNRYTGELFF
NA,TRBJ1-1,TRBV6-2/TRBV6-3,NA,TGTGCCAGCAGCCGCGGCCCACGCACTGAAGCTTTCTTT,CASSRGPRTEAFF
few,TRBJ2-5,TRBV7-9,NA,TGTGCCAGCAGGACCCGGGACACATTCCAAGAGACCCAGTACTTC,CASRTRDTFQETQYF
NA,TRBJ2-1,TRBV20-1,TRBD2,TGCAGTGCTAGAGATCGACTAGCGGTTACCTACAATGAGCAGTTCTTC,CSARDRLAVTYNEQFF
many,TRBJ1-2,TRBV7-2,TRBD1,TGTGCCAGCAGCGCCGGACAGGTTCGAAGCTATGGCTACACCTTC,CASSAGQVRSYGYTF
NA,TRBJ2-2,TRBV11-3,NA,TGTGCCAGCAGCAAAGAGGACAGATTCAAGGTCGGCACCGGGGAGCTGTTTTTT,CASSKEDRFKVGTGELFF
NA,TRBJ2-1,TRBV18,TRBD2,TGTGCCAGCTCTCGCGGGACTAGCGGGAGGGACGACAATGAGCAGTTCTTC,CASSRGTSGRDDNEQFF
NA,TRBJ2-1,TRBV7-2,NA,TGTGCCAGCAGCTTTGATAGGAAGAGGGGCGAGCAGTTCTTC,CASSFDRKRGEQFF
NA,TRBJ2-1,TRBV19,NA,TGTGCCAGTAGTATAGATATATACAGGGTGGCCTACAATGAGCAGTTCTTC,CASSIDIYRVAYNEQFF
NA,TRBJ1-2,TRBV5-4,NA,TGTGCCAGCTTCGCCCCCCGGGGGCCCAACTATGGCTACACCTTC,CASFAPRGPNYGYTF
many,TRBJ2-7,TRBV7-2,TRBD2,TGTGCCAGCAGCCTCGGACTAGCGGGAGGGCGGGGCTCCTACGAGCAGTACTTC,CASSLGLAGGRGSYEQYF
NA,TRBJ1-1,TRBV7-2,NA,TGTGCCAGCAGCCCAGAGGTTTCGGTCACTGAAGCTTTCTTT,CASSPEVSVTEAFF
NA,TRBJ1-2,TRBV5-1,NA,TGCGCCAGCAGCTTAAACAGAGTAGGGGCCTATGGCTACACCTTC,CASSLNRVGAYGYTF
few,TRBJ2-2,TRBV7-3,NA,TGTGCCAGCAGCGGGGCCGGGGAGCTGTTTTTT,CASSGAGELFF
NA,TRBJ2-4,TRBV6-2/TRBV6-3,NA,TGTGCCAGCACCCCCGGGCCGGGGTTAGCCAAAAACATTCAGTACTTC,CASTPGPGLAKNIQYF
few,TRBJ2-1,TRBV6-2/TRBV6-3,TRBD2,TGTGCCAGCAGTTTCGAGCGGGAGAGGCCCTACAATGAGCAGTTCTTC,CASSFERERPYNEQFF
NA,TRBJ1-5,TRBV5-1,NA,TGCGCCAGCAGCTCGCAGGACGAATATCAGCCCCAGCATTTT,CASSSQDEYQPQHF
few,TRBJ2-1,TRBV12-3/TRBV12-4,TRBD2,TGTGCCAGCAGGGAGACTAGCGGGAAGGTCAATGAGCAGTTCTTC,CASRETSGKVNEQFF
once,TRBJ2-1,TRBV20-1,NA,TGCAGTGTCTCTCAGGGAAATGAGCAGTTCTTC,CSVSQGNEQFF
once,TRBJ2-4,TRBV13,TRBD2,TGTGCCAGCAGCACCCTACTAGCGGGAGGGCCAGTGGCCAAAAACATTCAGTACTTC,CASSTLLAGGPVAKNIQYF